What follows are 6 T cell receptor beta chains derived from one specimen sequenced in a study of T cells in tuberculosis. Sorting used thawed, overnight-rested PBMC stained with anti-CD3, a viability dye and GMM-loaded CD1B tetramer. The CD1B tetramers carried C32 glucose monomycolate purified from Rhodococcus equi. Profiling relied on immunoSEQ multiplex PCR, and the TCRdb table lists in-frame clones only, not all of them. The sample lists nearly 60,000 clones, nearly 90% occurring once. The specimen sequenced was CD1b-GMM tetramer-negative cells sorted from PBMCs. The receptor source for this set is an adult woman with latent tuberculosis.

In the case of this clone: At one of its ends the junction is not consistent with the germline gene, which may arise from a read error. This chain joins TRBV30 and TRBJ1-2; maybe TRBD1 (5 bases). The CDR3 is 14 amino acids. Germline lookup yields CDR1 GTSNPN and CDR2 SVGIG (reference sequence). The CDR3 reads CAWSGGGRGYGCTF. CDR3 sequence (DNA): TGTGCCTGGAGTGGGGGGGGAAGGGGCTATGGCTGCACCTTC.

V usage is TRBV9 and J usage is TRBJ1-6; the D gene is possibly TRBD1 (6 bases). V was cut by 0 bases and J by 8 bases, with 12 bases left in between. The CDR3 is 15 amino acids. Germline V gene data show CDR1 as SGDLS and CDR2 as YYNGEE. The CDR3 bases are TGTGCCAGCAGCGTAGCGCAGGGGAAGGATTCACCCCTCCACTTT. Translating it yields CASSVAQGKDSPLHF.

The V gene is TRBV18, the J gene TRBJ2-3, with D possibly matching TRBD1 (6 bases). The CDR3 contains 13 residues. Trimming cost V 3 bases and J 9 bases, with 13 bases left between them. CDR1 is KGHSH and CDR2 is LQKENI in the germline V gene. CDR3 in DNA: TGTGCCAGCTCACCTCGAAACAGGGAAACGCAGTATTTT. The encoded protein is CASSPRNRETQYF.

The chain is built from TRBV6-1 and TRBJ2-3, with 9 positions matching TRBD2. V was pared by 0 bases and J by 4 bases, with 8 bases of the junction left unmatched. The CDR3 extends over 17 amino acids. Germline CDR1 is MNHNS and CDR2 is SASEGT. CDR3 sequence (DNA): TGTGCCAGCAGTGAAGCAGGCGGGGGGGCCGTCTCAGATACGCAGTATTTT. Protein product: CASSEAGGGAVSDTQYF.

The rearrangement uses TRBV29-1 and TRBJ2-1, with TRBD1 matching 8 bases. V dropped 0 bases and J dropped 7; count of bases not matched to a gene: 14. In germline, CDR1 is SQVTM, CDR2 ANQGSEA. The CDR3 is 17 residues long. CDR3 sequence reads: CSVEDLGLTGAINEQFF. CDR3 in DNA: TGCAGCGTTGAAGATCTAGGGCTGACAGGGGCGATAAATGAGCAGTTCTTC.

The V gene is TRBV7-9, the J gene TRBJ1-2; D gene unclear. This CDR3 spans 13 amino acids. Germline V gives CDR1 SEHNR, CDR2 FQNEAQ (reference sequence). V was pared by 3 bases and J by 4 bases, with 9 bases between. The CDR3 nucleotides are TGTGCCAGCAGCTTTAGACAATCCTATGGCTACACCTTC. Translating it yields CASSFRQSYGYTF.